This entry is about one T cell receptor (beta chain). Its antigen remains unknown. Germline CDR1 reads LNHDA; CDR2 reads SQIVND (reference sequence). V shed 4 bases, J shed 5 bases, and the junction held 3 bases outside the gene matches. The CDR3 totals 14 residues. This table comes from immunoSEQ multiplex PCR, and its TCRdb copy is limited to in-frame clones, with some not included. This table has 25,000 to 30,000 clones, about four fifths appearing once. These data are taken from a study of PD-1 blockade in mismatch repair-deficient tumors. General observations from the study: Tumor-resident clones, often absent from pretreatment blood, expanded after pembrolizumab and then contracted.

This sequence joins TRBV19 and TRBJ2-5, with 11 bases identical to TRBD1. The source is an adult with mismatch repair-deficient cancer. The input for sequencing was PBMCs, taken before pembrolizumab treatment. The DNA of the CDR3 is TGTGCCAGTAGTACGGACAGGGGGCTTGAGACCCAGTACTTC. Protein sequence: CASSTDRGLETQYF.